This TCR beta chain was captured by sequencing in a study of blood T cells in healthy people across ages. In germline, CDR1 is LGHNA, CDR2 YNFKEQ. The CDR3 runs 16 residues. A second PCR of about 7 to 12 cycles used a sample-barcoded 5' primer and a J-beta primer mix. Via MiXCR, TCRdb re-called the 5' RACE reads, giving one row per CDR3 protein. The sample yields about 940,000 distinct CDR3 sequences, about 48% seen once. The chain combines TRBV4-2 with TRBJ2-7, with TRBD2 matching over 14 bases. The J call is in doubt because the DNA end fits TRBJ2-5 better. This receptor was obtained from a man between 25 and 39 years old in good health. The specimen was blood. The CDR3 coding sequence is TGTGCCAGCAGCCAAGCGGGACTAGCGGGGGTTCAGACCCAGTACTTC. It is translated as CASSQAGLAGVQTQYF.